The next 23 T cell receptor beta chains were all read from a single sample in a study of T cell repertoires in cytomegalovirus infection. Via MiXCR, TCRdb re-called the reads, giving one row per CDR3 protein. This sample has hundreds of thousands of distinct CDR3 sequences, with 30% to 40% found just once. These TCRs are of unknown antigen specificity. Sequenced here: cultured PBMCs, sampled from culture after CMV antigen stimulation. These receptors were collected from a human donor in good health (CMV status not recorded). Some clones in this sample may be carry-over from other donors' samples.

In this sample, this clonotype turned up a few times. The chain carries TRBV6-5 and TRBJ1-1, with unresolved D. V shed 8 bases and J shed 5 bases, with 21 bases lying between them. CDR3 length equals 15 residues. Germline CDR1 reads MNHEY; CDR2 reads SVGAGI. The CDR3: CASGRTPGMGTEAFF. CDR3 nucleotide sequence: TGTGCCAGCGGGAGAACCCCGGGGATGGGGACTGAAGCTTTCTTT.

V gene TRBV28 combines with J gene TRBJ1-2; 7 bases fit TRBD1. CDR3 length: 15 residues. Germline V gene lookup returns CDR1 MDHEN and CDR2 SYDVKM. J was trimmed by 3 bases and V by 7 bases; bases with no gene match: 11. The CDR3 DNA is TGTGCCAGCACTAGTCAGGGGGGGGCTTACTATGGCTACACCTTC. The encoded protein is CASTSQGGAYYGYTF.

The chain carries TRBV7-8 and TRBJ2-7; D possibly corresponds to TRBD1 (5 bases). V was shortened by 5 bases and J by 2 bases, with 10 bases between the two germline ends. The CDR3 contains 13 residues. CDR1 is SGHVS, CDR2 FQNEAQ, per germline. This CDR3 reads CASSTRQTYEQYF. The CDR3 DNA follows: TGTGCCAGCAGCACCCGACAGACCTACGAGCAGTACTTC.

The V and J genes are TRBV7-2 and TRBJ2-3, with D perhaps TRBD2 (5 bases). The CDR3 has 14 amino acids. V was trimmed by 1 base and J by 10 bases, leaving 15 bases between them. The V gene's germline CDR1 is SGHTA and CDR2 FQGNSA. As DNA, the CDR3 is TGTGCCAGCAGCTTAGAAGCGGCGGCTAGGGCGCAGTATTTT. This gives the protein CASSLEAAARAQYF. Supplemented by reference TRBV7-2 and TRBJ2-3, the full variable domain reads GAGVSQSPSNKVTEKGKDVELRCDPISGHTALYWYRQSLGQGLEFLIYFQGNSAPDKSGLPSDRFSAERTGGSVSTLTIQRTQQEDSAVYLCASSLEAAARAQYFGPGTRLTVL.

The J gene is TRBJ1-5, the V gene TRBV24-1, with a tentative D call TRBD1 (5 bases). Trimming cost V 0 bases and J 1 base, with 15 bases left between them. This CDR3 comprises 18 residues. Germline-derived CDR1 and CDR2 are KGHDR and SFDVKD. CDR3 residues: CATSDLPRGAFSNQPQHF. CDR3 sequence (DNA): TGTGCCACCAGTGATTTGCCGCGGGGCGCGTTCAGCAATCAGCCCCAGCATTTT.

This clonotype was seen more than once but under ten times. The chain joins TRBV12-5 to TRBJ2-1, with D tentatively TRBD2 (6 bases). Between the trimmed V and J ends, which lost 7 bases and 2 bases, there was a span of 9 bases. This CDR3 spans 13 amino acids. Germline CDR1 and CDR2: LGHNT and FRNRAP. The CDR3 DNA is TGTGCTAGTGCTCGGGGGACCTACAATGAGCAGTTCTTC. Encoded protein: CASARGTYNEQFF.

This rearrangement joins TRBV20-1 to TRBJ2-2; 11 nucleotides align to TRBD2. Germline CDR1 is DFQATT and CDR2 is SNEGSKA (reference sequence). The CDR3 spans 20 residues. V shed 0 bases, J shed 7 bases, and the junction held 19 bases outside the gene matches. The CDR3 bases are TGCAGTGCTAGAGATGCAAGACGGGCTAGCGGGGGGAAGAGGGGCGGGGAGCTGTTTTTT. It specifies CSARDARRASGGKRGGELFF.

This clonotype has only one observation. The V gene is TRBV2, the J gene TRBJ2-1, with D perhaps being TRBD1 or TRBD2 (5 bases each). This CDR3 has 12 residues. CDR1 and CDR2 from the germline V gene are SNHLY and FYNNEI. Trimming removed 8 bases at V and 6 bases at J, with 11 bases between. The CDR3 loop reads CASVGTVNEQFF. CDR3 nucleotide sequence: TGTGCCAGCGTAGGGACCGTCAATGAGCAGTTCTTC.

The rearrangement uses TRBV6-1 and TRBJ1-6; D is unresolved. Per the germline V gene, CDR1 is MNHNS and CDR2 is SASEGT. Trimming took 2 bases from V and 10 from J, leaving 9 bases between them. This CDR3 contains 13 residues. The CDR3 DNA reads TGTGCCAGCAGTGAAAGGGAAAACTCACCCCTCCACTTT. Amino acids: CASSERENSPLHF.

The gene calls are TRBV29-1 and TRBJ1-1, with D maybe TRBD1 (5 bases). The germline V gene has CDR1 SQVTM and CDR2 ANQGSEA. V was clipped by 6 bases and J by 4 bases, with 15 bases between them. The CDR3 is 13 residues long. The CDR3, as DNA: TGCAGCGTGACTGGGACCTTTGGCACTGAAGCTTTCTTT. It translates to CSVTGTFGTEAFF.

The chain links TRBV7-2 to TRBJ2-7, with 10 bases aligning to TRBD1. The trim removed 3 bases at V and 4 bases at J, leaving 3 bases unmatched. Germline CDR1 and CDR2: SGHTA and FQGNSA. The CDR3 extends over 14 amino acids. The CDR3 DNA sequence: TGTGCCAGCAGCTTTGACAGGGGGCTTTACGAGCAGTACTTC. Its translation is CASSFDRGLYEQYF.

This clonotype was seen more than once but under ten times. The chain combines TRBV5-1 with TRBJ2-5, with 9 positions matching TRBD2. The CDR3 has 14 amino acids. Germline CDR1 SGHRS, CDR2 YFSETQ. Germline trimming cut 5 bases from V and 5 bases from J; bases unmatched to any gene: 7. The CDR3: CASSVAGGPETQYF. The CDR3 region has the DNA TGCGCCAGCAGTGTTGCGGGGGGGCCGGAGACCCAGTACTTC.

This clonotype was observed a few times. The rearrangement links TRBV2 to TRBJ1-1, with D possibly being TRBD1 (5 bases). The CDR3 is made up of 10 amino acids. The germline V and J ends were trimmed by 7 bases and 10 bases, with 10 bases remaining between them. Germline CDR1 reads SNHLY; CDR2 reads FYNNEI. The CDR3 loop reads CASIQRGAFF. The CDR3 coding sequence is TGTGCCAGCATTCAAAGGGGAGCTTTCTTT.

CDR3 in amino acids: CASSPPFWREGPEQYF. As DNA, the CDR3 is TGTGCCAGCAGCCCCCCCTTTTGGCGGGAGGGCCCCGAGCAGTACTTC. V usage is TRBV7-8 and J usage is TRBJ2-7; 9 bases align to TRBD2. The CDR3 sequence is 16 residues long. Germline-derived CDR1 and CDR2 are SGHVS and FQNEAQ. The V segment lost 5 bases and the J segment 6 bases; nucleotides outside the gene matches: 14.

The chain recombines TRBV11-2 with TRBJ2-7; TRBD2 matches 8 bases. Germline CDR1 reads SGHAT; CDR2 reads FQNNGV. This CDR3 spans 15 amino acids. Losses at the gene ends were 1 base for V and 6 bases for J; bases not matched to a gene: 8. CDR3 DNA: TGTGCCAGCAGCTTAGTGGGGACTAGTCAATTCGAGCAGTACTTC. Protein product: CASSLVGTSQFEQYF.

This clonotype has just a few counts. The chain couples TRBV19 to TRBJ1-2, with a tentative D call TRBD1 (5 bases). CDR1 LNHDA and CDR2 SQIVND come from the germline V gene (reference sequence). Trimming cost V 7 bases and J 4 bases, with 10 bases left between them. This CDR3 spans 12 amino acids. CDR3: CASTTDSYGYTF. CDR3 nucleotide sequence: TGTGCCAGTACCACAGACAGCTATGGCTACACCTTC.

The rearrangement links TRBV5-6 to TRBJ1-2, with 8 bases that match TRBD1. Germline V gene sequence: CDR1 SGHDT, CDR2 YYEEEE. The CDR3 consists of 15 residues. The junction had 7 bases not matched to a gene; V was cut back by 4 bases and J by 2 bases. The CDR3 DNA sequence: TGTGCCAGCAGCACCTGGACAGGGAAGAACTATGGCTACACCTTC. It is translated as CASSTWTGKNYGYTF.

Ten or more counts support this clonotype. The chain employs TRBV7-2 and TRBJ2-7; D is tentatively TRBD1 or TRBD2 (5 bases each). The germline gives CDR1 SGHTA, CDR2 FQGNSA. The V end lost 4 bases, the J end lost 2 bases, and 15 bases lay between the germline ends. The CDR3 runs to 15 residues. The CDR3 DNA reads as TGTGCCAGCAGCTCGACCGGGACGAACACCTACGAGCAGTACTTC. Amino acids: CASSSTGTNTYEQYF. Looking up the rest from reference TRBV7-2 and TRBJ2-7 gives the full variable domain: GAGVSQSPSNKVTEKGKDVELRCDPISGHTALYWYRQSLGQGLEFLIYFQGNSAPDKSGLPSDRFSAERTGGSVSTLTIQRTQQEDSAVYLCASSSTGTNTYEQYFGPGTRLTVT.

The chain joins TRBV7-9 to TRBJ2-7, with D maybe TRBD2 (5 bases). The V end lost 4 bases, the J end lost 3 bases, and 13 bases lay between the germline ends. Germline V gives CDR1 SEHNR, CDR2 FQNEAQ (reference sequence). The CDR3 runs to 14 residues. The CDR3 is CASSSSLTIYEQYF. CDR3 sequence (DNA): TGTGCCAGCAGCTCTAGTCTGACTATCTACGAGCAGTACTTC.

The gene calls are TRBV7-9 and TRBJ2-7, with 8 bases matching TRBD1. The CDR3 length is 15 residues. The V and J ends lost 5 bases and 3 bases, in that order; junction bases with no gene match: 9. Germline values: CDR1 SEHNR, CDR2 FQNEAQ (reference sequence). In DNA, the CDR3 is TGTGCCAGCAGCCCGGGCAGGGGGCTCCGCTACGAGCAGTACTTC. Its translation is CASSPGRGLRYEQYF.

This chain joins TRBV19 and TRBJ1-6, with no clear D. Germline V gene lookup returns CDR1 LNHDA and CDR2 SQIVND (reference sequence). Deletions cut 3 bases from V and 14 bases from J, with 14 bases between. This CDR3 has 13 residues. Here the CDR3 DNA reads TGTGCCAGTAGTATTGCCCCTCAATCCACCCTCCACTTT. It is translated as CASSIAPQSTLHF.

The chain uses TRBV28 and TRBJ2-7; possible D gene TRBD1, 6 bases. The CDR3 is made up of 17 amino acids. V was cut by 3 bases and J by 2 bases, with 20 bases left in between. The germline gives CDR1 MDHEN, CDR2 SYDVKM. The CDR3 loop reads CASSLASLGGGPYEQYF. CDR3 nucleotides: TGTGCCAGCAGTTTGGCCTCTCTTGGGGGCGGCCCCTACGAGCAGTACTTC.

This clonotype has ten or more counts. The J gene is TRBJ2-1, the V gene TRBV7-2; 12 nucleotides align to TRBD2. The germline V gene has CDR1 SGHTA and CDR2 FQGNSA. Germline trimming cut 3 bases from V and 8 bases from J; bases unmatched to any gene: 8. This CDR3 spans 16 amino acids. CDR3 bases: TGTGCCAGCAGCTTGGCTAGACTAGCGGGGGTGGATGAGCAGTTCTTC. Protein: CASSLARLAGVDEQFF.